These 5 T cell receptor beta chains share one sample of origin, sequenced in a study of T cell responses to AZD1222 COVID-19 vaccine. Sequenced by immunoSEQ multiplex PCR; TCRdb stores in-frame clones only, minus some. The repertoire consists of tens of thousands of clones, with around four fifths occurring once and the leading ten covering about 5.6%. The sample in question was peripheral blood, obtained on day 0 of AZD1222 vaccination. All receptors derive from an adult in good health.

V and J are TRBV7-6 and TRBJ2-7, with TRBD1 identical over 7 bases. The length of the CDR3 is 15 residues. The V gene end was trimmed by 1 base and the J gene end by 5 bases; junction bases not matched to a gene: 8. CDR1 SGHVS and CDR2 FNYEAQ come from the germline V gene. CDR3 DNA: TGTGCCAGCAGCTTAGAGGGGGCAGGGGCCGACGAGCAGTACTTC. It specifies CASSLEGAGADEQYF.

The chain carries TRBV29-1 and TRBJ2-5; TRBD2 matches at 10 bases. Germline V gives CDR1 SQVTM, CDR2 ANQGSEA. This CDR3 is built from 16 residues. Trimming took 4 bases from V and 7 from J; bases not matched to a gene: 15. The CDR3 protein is CSVAPWTSGGKGTQYF. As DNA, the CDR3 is TGCAGCGTTGCACCCTGGACTAGCGGCGGGAAGGGGACCCAGTACTTC.

The CDR3: CASSVRGSNTGELFF. Here the CDR3 DNA reads TGCGCCAGCAGTGTTCGGGGCTCGAACACCGGGGAGCTGTTTTTT. V and J are TRBV10-2 and TRBJ2-2, with D perhaps TRBD1 or TRBD2 (5 bases each). Deletions cut 4 bases from V and 0 bases from J, with 9 bases between. The germline CDR1 and CDR2 sequences are WSHSY and SAAADI. The CDR3 extends over 15 amino acids.

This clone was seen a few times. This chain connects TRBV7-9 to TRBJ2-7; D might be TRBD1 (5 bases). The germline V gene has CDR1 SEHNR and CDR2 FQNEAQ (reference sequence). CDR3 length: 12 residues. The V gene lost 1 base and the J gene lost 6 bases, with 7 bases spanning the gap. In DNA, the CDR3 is TGTGCCAGCAGCTTAGGGACACTCGAGCAGTACTTC. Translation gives CASSLGTLEQYF.

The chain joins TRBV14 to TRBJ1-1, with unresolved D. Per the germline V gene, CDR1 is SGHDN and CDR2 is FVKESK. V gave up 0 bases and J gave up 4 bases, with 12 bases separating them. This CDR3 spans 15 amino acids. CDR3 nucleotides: TGTGCCAGCAGCCAAGAGGGGTTCGGGGTCACTGAAGCTTTCTTT. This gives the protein CASSQEGFGVTEAFF.